The sequence of this T cell receptor (beta chain) was determined in a study of blood T cell repertoires in COVID-19. Turning to the study itself: Both acute and convalescent COVID-19 samples were obtained from the United States, Italy and Spain.

Profiling relied on immunoSEQ multiplex PCR, and the TCRdb table lists in-frame clones only, not all of them. The sample yields roughly 40,000 clones, about 85% seen once. The CDR3 sequence is 13 residues long. Germline lookup yields CDR1 MGHRA and CDR2 YSYEKL. Trimming took off 4 bases at V and 5 bases at J, with 11 bases between the two ends. Material for sequencing was peripheral blood. The rearrangement joins TRBV4-1 to TRBJ1-1; D not resolved. The sequence derives from an elderly woman with acute or convalescent COVID-19. The CDR3 DNA follows: TGCGCCAGCAGCCTGCAAGAGGGAACTGAAGCTTTCTTT. Translation: CASSLQEGTEAFF.